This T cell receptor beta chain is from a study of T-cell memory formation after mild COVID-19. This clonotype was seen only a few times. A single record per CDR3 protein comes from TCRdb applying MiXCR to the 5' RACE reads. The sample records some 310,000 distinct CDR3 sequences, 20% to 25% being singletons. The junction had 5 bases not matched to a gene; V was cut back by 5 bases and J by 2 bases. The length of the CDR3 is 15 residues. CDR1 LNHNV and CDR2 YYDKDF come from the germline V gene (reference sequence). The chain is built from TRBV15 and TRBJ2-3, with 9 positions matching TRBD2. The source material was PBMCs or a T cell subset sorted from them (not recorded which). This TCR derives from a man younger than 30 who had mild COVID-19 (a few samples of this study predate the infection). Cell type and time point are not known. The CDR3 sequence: CATSGGGLATDTQYF. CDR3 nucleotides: TGTGCCACCAGCGGAGGGGGACTAGCCACAGATACGCAGTATTTT. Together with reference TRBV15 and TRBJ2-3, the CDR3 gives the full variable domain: DAMVIQNPRYQVTQFGKPVTLSCSQTLNHNVMYWYQQKSSQAPKLLFHYYDKDFNNEADTPDNFQSRRPNTSFCFLDIRSPGLGDTAMYLCATSGGGLATDTQYFGPGTRLTVL.